The 24 T cell receptor beta chains presented below share a single source sample, sequenced in a study of T cell responses to AZD1222 COVID-19 vaccine. Clones were read by immunoSEQ multiplex PCR, and TCRdb kept only the in-frame ones, dropping some. The sample comprises some 140,000 clones, roughly 90% of which are singletons, and just over 3% rests with the top ten. The sample was peripheral blood, taken on day 0 of AZD1222 vaccination. The origin of the receptors is an adult in good health.

The chain couples TRBV5-1 to TRBJ2-1; tentative D call: TRBD2 (6 bases). The CDR3 runs to 15 residues. The V gene lost 0 bases and the J gene lost 7 bases, with 14 bases spanning the gap. Germline V lookup: CDR1 SGHRS, CDR2 YFSETQ. This CDR3 is CASSLGDGGRNEQFF. The CDR3, as DNA: TGCGCCAGCAGCTTGGGGGACGGAGGGCGGAATGAGCAGTTCTTC.

V gene TRBV6-1 combines with J gene TRBJ1-1; D possibly corresponds to TRBD1 (5 bases). V lost 1 base, J lost 4 bases, and 13 bases lay in between. CDR1 and CDR2 from the germline V gene are MNHNS and SASEGT. The CDR3 sequence is 15 residues long. The chain's CDR3 is CASSEGGATGTEAFF. The CDR3 DNA sequence: TGTGCCAGCAGTGAAGGCGGGGCAACGGGCACTGAAGCTTTCTTT.

The chain has TRBV6-2 or TRBV6-3 and TRBJ1-2, with D perhaps TRBD1 (5 bases). The V gene lost 2 bases and the J gene lost 3 bases, with 13 bases spanning the gap. The germline CDR1 and CDR2 sequences are MNHEY and SVGEGT. The CDR3 has 15 residues. CDR3 coding DNA: TGTGCCAGCAGTTACGACAGCCCGCACTACTATGGCTACACCTTC. As protein: CASSYDSPHYYGYTF.

J is TRBJ2-7 and V is TRBV11-2; 8 nucleotides align to TRBD2. The CDR3 has 14 residues. Germline loops: CDR1 SGHAT, CDR2 FQNNGV. The junction had 14 bases not matched to a gene; V was cut back by 4 bases and J by 12 bases. DNA for the CDR3: TGTGCCAGCAGCTCCCTACCTTCCGGGACTAGAACGTACTTC. Translated, it gives CASSSLPSGTRTYF.

V and J are TRBV19 and TRBJ1-2, with unresolved D. Germline lookup yields CDR1 LNHDA and CDR2 SQIVND (reference sequence). The CDR3 runs to 13 residues. V was shortened by 1 base and J by 6 bases, with 9 bases between the two germline ends. CDR3 nucleotides: TGTGCCAGTAGTATAGGACTTTTAGATGGCTACACCTTC. Protein: CASSIGLLDGYTF.

This clone was detected only once. The chain employs TRBV30 and TRBJ2-5; 8 nucleotides line up with TRBD1. The V gene end was trimmed by 3 bases and the J gene end by 3 bases; junction bases not matched to a gene: 3. CDR3 length equals 13 residues. CDR1 is GTSNPN, CDR2 SVGIG, per germline (reference sequence). The CDR3 DNA reads TGTGCCTGGAGGTCGGACAGGGAAGAGACCCAGTACTTC. Its protein product is CAWRSDREETQYF.

This clone was counted a few times. The rearrangement links TRBV19 to TRBJ2-7; D gene uncertain. V lost 5 bases to trimming and J lost 2 bases, with 10 bases between them. The CDR3 runs to 13 residues. Germline CDR1 reads LNHDA; CDR2 reads SQIVND (reference sequence). CDR3 region: CASSPWITYEQYF. In DNA, the CDR3 is TGTGCCAGTAGTCCATGGATAACCTACGAGCAGTACTTC.

The J gene is TRBJ1-4, the V gene TRBV28; 7 bases line up with TRBD1. The CDR3 consists of 13 residues. Germline V gives CDR1 MDHEN, CDR2 SYDVKM. Trimming removed 5 bases from V and 8 bases from J; junction bases left unmatched: 5. The CDR3 DNA reads TGTGCCAGCAGTCAGACAGGGTTGGAAAAACTGTTTTTT. Translating it yields CASSQTGLEKLFF. Using reference TRBV28 and TRBJ1-4 for the parts outside the CDR3, the full variable domain is DVKVTQSSRYLVKRTGEKVFLECVQDMDHENMFWYRQDPGLGLRLIYFSYDVKMKEKGDIPEGYSVSREKKERFSLILESASTNQTSMYLCASSQTGLEKLFFGSGTQLSVL.

The V and J genes are TRBV7-6 and TRBJ2-5, with a tentative D call TRBD2 (5 bases). Between the trimmed V and J ends, which lost 5 bases and 5 bases, there was a span of 15 bases. The germline V gene encodes CDR1 SGHVS and CDR2 FNYEAQ. The CDR3 is made up of 14 amino acids. The CDR3 coding sequence is TGTGCCAGCAGCATAGGGAGCTGGAGGGAGACCCAGTACTTC. Translating gives CASSIGSWRETQYF.

This clone was seen once. The chain is built from TRBV15 and TRBJ1-1, with D possibly matching TRBD1 (5 bases). Germline CDR1 LNHNV, CDR2 YYDKDF (reference sequence). V was shortened by 3 bases and J by 7 bases, with 18 bases between the two germline ends. This CDR3 spans 15 amino acids. The CDR3 DNA sequence: TGTGCCACCAGCAGGCAGGGTGTCGGGACGATTGAAGCTTTCTTT. This encodes CATSRQGVGTIEAFF.

The chain couples TRBV29-1 to TRBJ2-3; D is possibly TRBD2 (5 bases). The germline gives CDR1 SQVTM, CDR2 ANQGSEA. The CDR3 length is 15 residues. V shed 4 bases and J shed 0 bases, with 14 bases lying between them. In DNA, the CDR3 is TGCAGCGTTGGGGTCGGGATTATTAGCACAGATACGCAGTATTTT. Translated: CSVGVGIISTDTQYF.

The chain carries TRBV25-1 and TRBJ2-7, with 9 bases fitting TRBD1. This CDR3 comprises 13 residues. The ends lost 5 bases at V and 7 bases at J; junction bases unmatched: 6. The germline V gene encodes CDR1 MGHDK and CDR2 SYGVNS. CDR3 in DNA: TGTGCCAGCAGTAACACAGGGGGCGGAGAGCAGTACTTC. It is translated as CASSNTGGGEQYF.

By its share, this clone is medium-sized. The chain employs TRBV18 and TRBJ2-5; D call uncertain. V shed 3 bases and J shed 6 bases, with 8 bases lying between them. The CDR3 is made up of 12 amino acids. Germline V gives CDR1 KGHSH, CDR2 LQKENI. CDR3 sequence: CASSPGGKTQYF. The CDR3 nucleotides read TGTGCCAGCTCACCCGGCGGTAAGACCCAGTACTTC.

The V gene is TRBV10-1, the J gene TRBJ1-1; a possible D gene is TRBD1 (5 bases). V shed 5 bases and J shed 6 bases, with 13 bases lying between them. The CDR3 consists of 13 residues. The V gene's germline CDR1 is WNHNN and CDR2 SYGVQD (reference sequence). CDR3 residues: CASSPDRGAEAFF. The CDR3 region has the DNA TGCGCCAGCAGTCCCGACCGGGGGGCTGAAGCTTTCTTT.

The rearrangement links TRBV19 to TRBJ2-1; 14 bases agree with TRBD2. V was pared by 4 bases and J by 5 bases, with 4 bases of the junction left unmatched. The CDR3 consists of 16 residues. CDR1 is LNHDA and CDR2 is SQIVND in the germline V gene (reference sequence). CDR3 loop: CASSSRLAGGDNEQFF. CDR3 coding DNA: TGTGCCAGTAGTAGTCGACTAGCGGGAGGGGACAATGAGCAGTTCTTC.

The J gene is TRBJ1-3, the V gene TRBV7-9; D is possibly TRBD1 (5 bases). V lost 4 bases, J lost 0 bases, and 13 bases lay in between. This CDR3 is 16 amino acids long. CDR1 and CDR2 from the germline V gene are SEHNR and FQNEAQ (reference sequence). The CDR3 nucleotides read TGTGCCAGCAGCTCAGGACAATCGATCTCTGGAAACACCATATATTTT. It translates to CASSSGQSISGNTIYF.

The chain recombines TRBV18 with TRBJ2-7, with D possibly matching TRBD1 (6 bases). With 1 base removed from V and 6 bases from J, the gap between germline ends came to 13 bases. CDR3 length: 14 amino acids. The germline V gene encodes CDR1 KGHSH and CDR2 LQKENI. As DNA, the CDR3 is TGTGCCAGCTCACCACAGGCAGGGGTAATCGAGCAGTACTTC. It yields the protein CASSPQAGVIEQYF.

The chain employs TRBV18 and TRBJ1-5; the D is unclear. Deletions cut 2 bases from V and 3 bases from J, with 11 bases between. Germline assignment: CDR1 KGHSH and CDR2 LQKENI. The CDR3 loop spans 15 amino acids. For the CDR3, the DNA is TGTGCCAGCTCACCAAAGACAACAGACAATCAGCCCCAGCATTTT. Translating it yields CASSPKTTDNQPQHF.

This clone has only one observation. The rearrangement links TRBV5-1 to TRBJ2-2, with D perhaps matching TRBD1 or TRBD2 (5 bases each). CDR3 size: 16 residues. CDR1 is SGHRS and CDR2 is YFSETQ in the germline V gene. V lost 4 bases, J lost 4 bases, and 17 bases lay in between. CDR3: CASSVSGTEFTGELFF. CDR3 coding DNA: TGCGCCAGCAGCGTTTCCGGGACCGAGTTCACCGGGGAGCTGTTTTTT.

The chain combines TRBV14 with TRBJ1-3; the D is unclear. From germline, CDR1 is SGHDN and CDR2 FVKESK. The CDR3 is 11 residues long. Trimming removed 6 bases from V and 7 bases from J, with 7 bases in between. The CDR3: CASRPRNTIYF. The CDR3 DNA reads TGTGCCAGCAGACCTAGGAACACCATATATTTT.

The V call is TRBV5-1, the J call TRBJ1-1; D might be TRBD1 (6 bases). The length of the CDR3 is 18 residues. Germline V gene data show CDR1 as SGHRS and CDR2 as YFSETQ. V gave up 0 bases and J gave up 1 base, with 19 bases separating them. In DNA form, the CDR3 reads TGCGCCAGCAGCTTGGTGATGGGCAGGGGTTTAGCGAACACTGAAGCTTTCTTT. This codes for CASSLVMGRGLANTEAFF.

The DNA of the CDR3 is TGTGCCAGCTCACCACCGTCCAGCGGACTAGCGGGAGGCCCAATAGCCAAAAACATTCAGTACTTC. Translated, it gives CASSPPSSGLAGGPIAKNIQYF. The gene calls are TRBV18 and TRBJ2-4; 14 bases fit TRBD2. CDR1 is KGHSH, CDR2 LQKENI, per germline. After removal of 0 bases from V and 0 bases from J, the junction contained 13 bases not matched to a gene. This CDR3 has 22 amino acids.

The chain joins TRBV11-2 to TRBJ1-4, with 8 bases lining up with TRBD1. Germline V gene sequence: CDR1 SGHAT, CDR2 FQNNGV. There are 18 residues in the CDR3. After removal of 3 bases from V and 0 bases from J, the junction contained 9 bases not matched to a gene. CDR3 sequence: CASSFGTGTTSTNEKLFF. The CDR3 DNA reads as TGTGCCAGCAGCTTCGGGACAGGCACTACCTCAACTAATGAAAAACTGTTTTTT.

The rearrangement links TRBV12-3 or TRBV12-4 to TRBJ1-2, with D possibly being TRBD1 (5 bases). This CDR3 contains 12 residues. V gave up 5 bases and J gave up 2 bases, with 6 bases separating them. The CDR3 sequence: CASSQGNYGYTF. The CDR3 DNA reads as TGTGCCAGCAGTCAGGGAAACTATGGCTACACCTTC.